What follows describes a single T cell receptor beta chain. This CDR3 contains 16 residues. Germline V gene data show CDR1 as MNHEY and CDR2 as SMNVEV (reference sequence). Germline trimming cut 5 bases from V and 9 bases from J; bases unmatched to any gene: 11. Clones were read by immunoSEQ multiplex PCR, and TCRdb kept only the in-frame ones, dropping some. The repertoire holds 270,000 or so clones, with 80% to 95% as singletons. The sample is drawn from a study of blood T cell repertoires in COVID-19. As for the study in general: From T cells, B-cell-depleted T cells, or PBMCs came the material, which was cDNA or gDNA.

Cohort placement rested on clinical history that participants reported themselves. The sequencing sample was made of PBMCs or T cells enriched from blood (not recorded which). The TCR sequence derives from a man aged 35-49 years who had been exposed to COVID-19. The chain uses TRBV27 and TRBJ1-6, with 9 bases that match TRBD1. CDR3 sequence reads: CASSERTGVMGSPLHF. DNA for the CDR3: TGTGCCAGCAGTGAGAGGACAGGGGTTATGGGTTCACCCCTCCACTTT.